The 18 T cell receptor beta chains presented below share a single source sample, sequenced in a study of identical twins. TCRdb recomputed calls from the 5' RACE reads with MiXCR, one row per CDR3 protein. The table has 640,000 or so distinct CDR3 sequences, around 5.7% seen once; the top ten hold roughly 2%. What was sequenced was naive T cells sorted from blood. Receptors originate from a man aged 18 to 29 in good health.

This clonotype has a handful of counts. The rearrangement uses TRBV12-3 or TRBV12-4 and TRBJ1-5; D is unresolved. The CDR3 spans 15 residues. The V gene lost 6 bases and the J gene lost 0 bases, with 12 bases spanning the gap. CDR3 DNA sequence: TGTGCCAGCAGGCCAGACGTTTATAGCAATCAGCCCCAGCATTTT. Amino acids: CASRPDVYSNQPQHF.

This clonotype was counted at least ten times. This chain uses TRBV12-3 or TRBV12-4 with TRBJ2-3; D not resolved. This CDR3 is 16 amino acids long. The V gene lost 5 bases and the J gene lost 3 bases, with 18 bases spanning the gap. The CDR3 is CASSVQSPVGTDTQYF. The CDR3 DNA reads TGTGCCAGCAGTGTCCAGAGTCCCGTCGGTACAGATACGCAGTATTTT.

The gene calls are TRBV3-1 and TRBJ2-2; D is ambiguous. The CDR3 loop spans 15 amino acids. Germline lookup yields CDR1 LGHDT and CDR2 YNNKEL (reference sequence). Trimming removed 10 bases at V and 4 bases at J, with 19 bases between. The CDR3 reads CAIQPYEALTGELFF. CDR3 nucleotide sequence: TGTGCCATCCAGCCCTACGAGGCGCTCACCGGGGAGCTGTTTTTT.

The gene calls are TRBV12-3 or TRBV12-4 and TRBJ1-1, with a tentative D call TRBD1 (6 bases). With 4 bases removed from V and 1 base from J, the gap between germline ends came to 10 bases. The CDR3 is 14 amino acids. This CDR3 reads CASSWDIPNTEAFF. CDR3 sequence (DNA): TGTGCCAGCAGTTGGGACATACCGAACACTGAAGCTTTCTTT.

This clonotype came up a few times. The chain has TRBV29-1 and TRBJ1-5; D might be TRBD1 (5 bases). V was trimmed by 4 bases and J by 8 bases, leaving 15 bases between them. This CDR3 has 13 residues. CDR1 SQVTM and CDR2 ANQGSEA come from the germline V gene. CDR3 DNA sequence: TGCAGCGTTGTTGTTGGGGGGTTGGAGCCCCAGCATTTT. Its translation is CSVVVGGLEPQHF.

This clonotype was counted at least ten times. The J gene is TRBJ1-5, the V gene TRBV20-1; possibly TRBD1 for D (6 bases). Trimming shortened V by 6 bases and J by 4 bases, and 13 bases separated the two germline ends. CDR1 DFQATT and CDR2 SNEGSKA come from the germline V gene (reference sequence). The CDR3 covers 13 residues. The CDR3 loop reads CSARTEKNQPQHF. CDR3 DNA: TGCAGTGCAAGGACAGAAAAAAATCAGCCCCAGCATTTT.

This clonotype was seen ten or more times. J is TRBJ1-2 and V is TRBV29-1; a possible D gene is TRBD1 (6 bases). Trimming left V 6 bases short and J 4 bases short, with 9 bases between. This CDR3 contains 11 residues. Germline CDR1 SQVTM, CDR2 ANQGSEA. In DNA form, the CDR3 reads TGCAGCGTGACAGGTACCTATGGCTACACCTTC. This gives the protein CSVTGTYGYTF.

This clonotype has ten or more counts. V gene TRBV20-1 combines with J gene TRBJ1-6; TRBD1 matches at 7 bases. There are 16 residues in the CDR3. In germline, CDR1 is DFQATT, CDR2 SNEGSKA (reference sequence). V gave up 6 bases and J gave up 9 bases; unmatched junction bases: 17. CDR3 sequence: CSARAREGAGSSPLHF. Written as DNA, the CDR3 is TGCAGTGCCCGAGCACGCGAGGGGGCCGGGAGTTCACCCCTCCACTTT.

This clonotype was seen a few times. The chain links TRBV15 to TRBJ2-1; possible D gene TRBD2, 5 bases. Per germline, CDR1 LNHNV and CDR2 YYDKDF (reference sequence). This CDR3 has 10 amino acids. The V and J ends lost 8 bases and 10 bases respectively, with 9 bases between them. The CDR3 spells CATGPGEQFF. The CDR3 nucleotides read TGTGCCACCGGACCGGGGGAGCAGTTCTTC.

The chain uses TRBV14 and TRBJ1-2, with D possibly being TRBD1 (5 bases). The CDR3 length is 14 residues. The V and J ends lost 4 bases and 8 bases respectively, with 17 bases between them. Germline V gene data show CDR1 as SGHDN and CDR2 as FVKESK. The CDR3 nucleotides read TGTGCCAGCAGCCCCGGGACCCCGAGGAGGGGCTACACCTTC. Protein sequence: CASSPGTPRRGYTF.

The gene calls are TRBV20-1 and TRBJ1-2; TRBD1 matches at 8 bases. Germline trimming cut 0 bases from V and 5 bases from J; bases unmatched to any gene: 2. There are 13 residues in the CDR3. Germline CDR1 reads DFQATT; CDR2 reads SNEGSKA (reference sequence). The CDR3 here is CSARDRTGYGYTF. For the CDR3, the DNA is TGCAGTGCTAGAGATCGGACAGGGTATGGCTACACCTTC.

Ten or more counts support this clonotype. The chain combines TRBV7-2 with TRBJ2-3; D call uncertain. The CDR3 is 15 residues long. In germline, CDR1 is SGHTA, CDR2 FQGNSA. The V and J ends lost 5 bases and 0 bases respectively, with 12 bases between them. The CDR3 region is CASSPLGPSTDTQYF. The CDR3 DNA sequence: TGTGCCAGCAGCCCTCTCGGTCCTAGCACAGATACGCAGTATTTT.

At least ten counts were recorded for this clonotype. V and J are TRBV5-1 and TRBJ1-5; D perhaps matches TRBD1 (6 bases). Germline loops: CDR1 SGHRS, CDR2 YFSETQ. V was trimmed by 4 bases and J by 2 bases, leaving 10 bases between them. The CDR3 length is 14 residues. CDR3 nucleotide sequence: TGCGCCAGCAGCCCACGGACAGGCAATCAGCCCCAGCATTTT. It encodes CASSPRTGNQPQHF.

This clonotype was counted many times. V usage is TRBV10-3 and J usage is TRBJ1-2; TRBD1 agrees at 8 bases. This CDR3 has 14 residues. V was clipped by 3 bases and J by 4 bases; unmatched bases: 4. Germline-derived CDR1 and CDR2 are ENHRY and SYGVKD. The CDR3 sequence: CAISDGTGPYGYTF. The CDR3 coding sequence is TGTGCCATCAGTGACGGGACAGGCCCCTATGGCTACACCTTC.

This clonotype turned up a few times. V is TRBV6-2 or TRBV6-3 and J is TRBJ2-1; D gene ambiguous. Trimming cost V 5 bases and J 6 bases, with 14 bases left between them. The germline CDR1 and CDR2 sequences are MNHEY and SVGEGT. The length of the CDR3 is 14 residues. The CDR3 is CASSAPATPNEQFF. The DNA for the CDR3 is TGTGCCAGCAGTGCCCCGGCTACTCCCAATGAGCAGTTCTTC.

CDR3 in amino acids: CASSLSPGQGADTQYF. The CDR3, as DNA: TGTGCCAGCAGCTTGAGTCCGGGACAGGGGGCAGATACGCAGTATTTT. V usage is TRBV11-2 and J usage is TRBJ2-3; 11 nucleotides match TRBD1. CDR3 length: 16 amino acids. CDR1 and CDR2 from the germline V gene are SGHAT and FQNNGV. The junction had 6 bases not matched to a gene; V was cut back by 3 bases and J by 4 bases.

Many counts were recorded for this clonotype. The genes are TRBV5-5 and TRBJ1-5, with D perhaps matching TRBD1 (5 bases). V was cut by 5 bases and J by 0 bases, with 21 bases left in between. CDR1 and CDR2 from the germline V gene are SGHKS and YYEKEE (reference sequence). The CDR3 totals 18 residues. The chain's CDR3 is CASSRTWDGSYSNQPQHF. DNA of the CDR3: TGTGCCAGCAGTCGAACCTGGGACGGTAGTTATAGCAATCAGCCCCAGCATTTT. The full variable domain, rest sourced from reference TRBV5-5 and TRBJ1-5, is DAGVTQSPTHLIKTRGQQVTLRCSPISGHKSVSWYQQVLGQGPQFIFQYYEKEERGRGNFPDRFSARQFPNYSSELNVNALLLGDSALYLCASSRTWDGSYSNQPQHFGDGTRLSIL.

This clonotype was counted at least ten times. The rearrangement links TRBV6-1 to TRBJ2-5; D possibly uses TRBD1 or TRBD2 (5 bases each). V was shortened by 5 bases and J by 7 bases, with 20 bases between the two germline ends. Germline V lookup: CDR1 MNHNS, CDR2 SASEGT. CDR3 length: 15 residues. CDR3 sequence (DNA): TGTGCCAGCAGTCCCTTTGGGGGTGGTAGCGTGACCCAGTACTTC. It encodes CASSPFGGGSVTQYF.